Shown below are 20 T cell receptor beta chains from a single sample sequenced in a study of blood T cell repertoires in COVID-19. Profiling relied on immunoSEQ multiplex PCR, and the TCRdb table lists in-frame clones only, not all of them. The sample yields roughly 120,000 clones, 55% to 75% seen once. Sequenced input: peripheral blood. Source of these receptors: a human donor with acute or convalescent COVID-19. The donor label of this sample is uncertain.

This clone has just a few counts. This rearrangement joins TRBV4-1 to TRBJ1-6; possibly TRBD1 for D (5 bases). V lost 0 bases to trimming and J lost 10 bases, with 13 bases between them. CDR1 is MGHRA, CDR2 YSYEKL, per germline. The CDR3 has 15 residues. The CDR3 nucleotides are TGCGCCAGCAGCCAAGATGCCAGGGTTGCATCACCCCTCCACTTT. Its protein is CASSQDARVASPLHF.

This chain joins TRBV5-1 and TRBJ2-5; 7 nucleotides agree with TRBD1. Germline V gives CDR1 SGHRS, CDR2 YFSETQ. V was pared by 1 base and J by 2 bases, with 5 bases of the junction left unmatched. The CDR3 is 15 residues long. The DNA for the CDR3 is TGCGCCAGCAGCTTGCAGGGGGACGTTCAAGAGACCCAGTACTTC. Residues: CASSLQGDVQETQYF. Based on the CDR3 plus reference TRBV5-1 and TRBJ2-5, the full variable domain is KAGVTQTPRYLIKTRGQQVTLSCSPISGHRSVSWYQQTPGQGLQFLFEYFSETQRNKGNFPGRFSGRQFSNSRSEMNVSTLELGDSALYLCASSLQGDVQETQYFGPGTRLLVL.

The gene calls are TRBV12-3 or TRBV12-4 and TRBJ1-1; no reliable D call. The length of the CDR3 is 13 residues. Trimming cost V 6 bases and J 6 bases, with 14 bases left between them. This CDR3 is CASRSLTSPEAFF. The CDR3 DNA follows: TGTGCCAGCAGGAGCCTGACATCTCCTGAAGCTTTCTTT.

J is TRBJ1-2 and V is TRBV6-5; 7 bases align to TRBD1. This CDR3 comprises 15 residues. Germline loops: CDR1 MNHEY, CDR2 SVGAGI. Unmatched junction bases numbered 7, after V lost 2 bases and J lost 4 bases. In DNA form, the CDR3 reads TGTGCCAGCAGTTACGTCGACAGGGCAGGCTATGGCTACACCTTC. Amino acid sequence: CASSYVDRAGYGYTF.

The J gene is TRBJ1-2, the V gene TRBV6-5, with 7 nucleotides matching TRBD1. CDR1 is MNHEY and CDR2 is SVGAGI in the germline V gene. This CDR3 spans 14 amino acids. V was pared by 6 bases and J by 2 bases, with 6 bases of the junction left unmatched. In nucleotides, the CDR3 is TGTGCCAGCAGCGTCGGGACAGCAAACTATGGCTACACCTTC. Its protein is CASSVGTANYGYTF.

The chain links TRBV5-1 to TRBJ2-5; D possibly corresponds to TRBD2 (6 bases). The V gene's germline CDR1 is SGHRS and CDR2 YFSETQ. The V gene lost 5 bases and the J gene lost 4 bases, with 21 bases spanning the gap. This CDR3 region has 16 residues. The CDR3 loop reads CASRSWGSPRGETQYF. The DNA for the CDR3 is TGCGCCAGCAGATCATGGGGGTCCCCGCGGGGAGAGACCCAGTACTTC.

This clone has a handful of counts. The CDR3 region is CASSQPQGGTDTQYF. The CDR3 nucleotides are TGTGCCAGCAGCCAACCGCAGGGTGGCACAGATACGCAGTATTTT. The V and J genes are TRBV3-1 (or the pseudogene TRBV3-2) and TRBJ2-3, with a possible D match to TRBD1 (5 bases). The CDR3 runs to 15 residues. The germline CDR1 and CDR2 sequences are LGHDT and YNNKEL (reference sequence). Trimming took 2 bases from V and 1 from J, leaving 10 bases between them.

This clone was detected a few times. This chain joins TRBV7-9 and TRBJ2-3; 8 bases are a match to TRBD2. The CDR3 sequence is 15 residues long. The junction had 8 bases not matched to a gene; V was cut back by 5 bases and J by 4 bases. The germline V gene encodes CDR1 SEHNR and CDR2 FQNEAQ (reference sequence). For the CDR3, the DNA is TGTGCCAGCAGCCGTGCGGCCGGGGGGGCAGATACGCAGTATTTT. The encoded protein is CASSRAAGGADTQYF.

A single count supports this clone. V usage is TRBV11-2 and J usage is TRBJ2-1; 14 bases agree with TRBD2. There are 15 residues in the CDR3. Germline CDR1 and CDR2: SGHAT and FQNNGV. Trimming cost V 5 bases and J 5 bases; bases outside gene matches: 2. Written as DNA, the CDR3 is TGTGCCAGCAGCCCGACTAGCGGGGGGGACAATGAGCAGTTCTTC. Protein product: CASSPTSGGDNEQFF.

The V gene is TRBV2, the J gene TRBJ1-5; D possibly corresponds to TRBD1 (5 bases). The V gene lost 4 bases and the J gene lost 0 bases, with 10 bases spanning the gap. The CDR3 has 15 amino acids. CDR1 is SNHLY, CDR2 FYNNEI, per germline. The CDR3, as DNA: TGTGCCAGCAGTGGCTTGACAGATAGCAATCAGCCCCAGCATTTT. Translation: CASSGLTDSNQPQHF.

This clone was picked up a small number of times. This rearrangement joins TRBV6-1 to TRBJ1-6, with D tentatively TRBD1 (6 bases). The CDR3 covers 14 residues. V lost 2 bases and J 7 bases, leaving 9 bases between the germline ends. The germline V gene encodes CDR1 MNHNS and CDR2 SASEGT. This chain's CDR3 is CASSERGQNSPLHF. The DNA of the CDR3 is TGTGCCAGCAGTGAAAGAGGACAGAATTCACCCCTCCACTTT.

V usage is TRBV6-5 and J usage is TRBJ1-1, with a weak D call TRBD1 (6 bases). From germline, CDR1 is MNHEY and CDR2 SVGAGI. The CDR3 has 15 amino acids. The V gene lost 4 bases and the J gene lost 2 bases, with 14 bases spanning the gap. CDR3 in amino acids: CASSSSWGLNTEAFF. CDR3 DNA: TGTGCCAGCAGTTCGTCATGGGGGCTCAACACTGAAGCTTTCTTT.

CDR3 loop: CASSLRDRDNTEAFF. For the CDR3, the DNA is TGTGCCAGCAGTTTACGTGACAGGGACAACACTGAAGCTTTCTTT. The gene calls are TRBV27 and TRBJ1-1, with 7 nucleotides matching TRBD1. The CDR3 is 15 amino acids. In germline, CDR1 is MNHEY, CDR2 SMNVEV (reference sequence). Trimming at V came to 2 bases and at J to 2 bases, leaving 5 bases not matched to a gene.

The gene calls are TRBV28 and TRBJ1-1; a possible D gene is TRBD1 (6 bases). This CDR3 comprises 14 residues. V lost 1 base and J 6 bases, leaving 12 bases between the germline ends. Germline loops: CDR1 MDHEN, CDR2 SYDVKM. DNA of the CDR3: TGTGCCAGCAGTTTATCAGGACAGTTCGCTGAAGCTTTCTTT. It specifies CASSLSGQFAEAFF. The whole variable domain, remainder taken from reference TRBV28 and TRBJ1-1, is DVKVTQSSRYLVKRTGEKVFLECVQDMDHENMFWYRQDPGLGLRLIYFSYDVKMKEKGDIPEGYSVSREKKERFSLILESASTNQTSMYLCASSLSGQFAEAFFGQGTRLTVV.

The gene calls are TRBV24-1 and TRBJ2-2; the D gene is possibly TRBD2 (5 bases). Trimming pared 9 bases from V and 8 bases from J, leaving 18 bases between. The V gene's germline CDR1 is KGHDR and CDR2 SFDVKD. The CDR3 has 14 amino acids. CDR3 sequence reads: CATSKGALQGELFF. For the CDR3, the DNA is TGTGCCACCTCAAAGGGAGCGCTTCAAGGGGAGCTGTTTTTT.

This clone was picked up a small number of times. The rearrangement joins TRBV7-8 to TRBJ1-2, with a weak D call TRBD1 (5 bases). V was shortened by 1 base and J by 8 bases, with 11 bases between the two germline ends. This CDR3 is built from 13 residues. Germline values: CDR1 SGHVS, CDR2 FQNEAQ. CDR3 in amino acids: CASSLVRAEGYTF. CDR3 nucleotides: TGTGCCAGCAGCTTAGTCAGGGCGGAGGGCTACACCTTC.

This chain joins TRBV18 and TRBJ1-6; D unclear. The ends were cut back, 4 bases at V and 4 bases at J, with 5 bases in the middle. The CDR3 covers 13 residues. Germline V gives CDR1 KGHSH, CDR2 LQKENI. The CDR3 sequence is CASSQEYNSPLHF. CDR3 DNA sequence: TGTGCCAGCTCACAAGAGTATAATTCACCCCTCCACTTT.

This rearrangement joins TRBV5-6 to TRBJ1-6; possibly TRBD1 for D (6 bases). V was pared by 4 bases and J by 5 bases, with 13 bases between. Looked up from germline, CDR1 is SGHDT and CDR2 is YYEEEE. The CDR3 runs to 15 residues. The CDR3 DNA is TGTGCCAGCAGCCGGCGGGGGGCGGATAATTCACCCCTCCACTTT. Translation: CASSRRGADNSPLHF.

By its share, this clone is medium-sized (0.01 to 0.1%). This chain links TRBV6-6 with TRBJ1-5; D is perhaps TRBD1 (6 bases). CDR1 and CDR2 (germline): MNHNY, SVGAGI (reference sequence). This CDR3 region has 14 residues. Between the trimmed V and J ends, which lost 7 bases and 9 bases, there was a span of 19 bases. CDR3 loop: CASMQGPLEWPQHF. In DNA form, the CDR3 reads TGTGCCAGCATGCAGGGGCCGCTGGAGTGGCCCCAGCATTTT.

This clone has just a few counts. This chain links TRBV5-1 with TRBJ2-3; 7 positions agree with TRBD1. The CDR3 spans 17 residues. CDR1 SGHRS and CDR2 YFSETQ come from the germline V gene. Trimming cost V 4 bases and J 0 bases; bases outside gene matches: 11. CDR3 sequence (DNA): TGCGCCAGCAGCCCTGGGGTGGGGACAGATAGCACAGATACGCAGTATTTT. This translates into CASSPGVGTDSTDTQYF.